One sample yielded the 17 T cell receptor beta chains listed below, sequenced in a study of blood T cells in healthy people across ages. It was with a sample-barcoded 5' primer and a J-beta primer mix that a second PCR of about 6 to 12 cycles was run. From the 5' RACE reads, TCRdb called clonotypes with MiXCR, one entry per CDR3 protein. The sample holds about 1.5 million distinct CDR3 sequences, around 42% seen once. The sample consisted of blood. The receptors here all came from a woman aged 18-30 years in good health.

The J gene is TRBJ2-3, the V gene TRBV3-1, with D hard to call. The CDR3 length is 13 residues. The germline V gene encodes CDR1 LGHDT and CDR2 YNNKEL (reference sequence). V lost 0 bases and J 5 bases, leaving 6 bases between the germline ends. CDR3 amino acids: CASSQEDQDTQYF. DNA for the CDR3: TGTGCCAGCAGCCAAGAAGATCAAGATACGCAGTATTTT.

The CDR3 protein is CSVFTGGGQETQYF. CDR3 in DNA: TGCAGCGTTTTTACAGGGGGGGGCCAAGAGACCCAGTACTTC. The V and J genes are TRBV29-1 and TRBJ2-5; a possible D gene is TRBD1 (8 bases). Germline V CDR1 and CDR2: SQVTM, ANQGSEA. The CDR3 contains 14 residues. V was cut by 5 bases and J by 1 base, with 14 bases left in between.

This clonotype turned up a few times. The genes are TRBV27 and TRBJ2-1; 11 positions agree with TRBD2. Per germline, CDR1 MNHEY and CDR2 SMNVEV (reference sequence). This CDR3 has 16 amino acids. With V trimmed by 2 bases and J by 4 bases, 4 bases remained unmatched. The CDR3 loop reads CASSLLAGGFYNEQFF. In nucleotides, the CDR3 is TGTGCCAGCAGTTTACTAGCGGGAGGTTTTTACAATGAGCAGTTCTTC.

The CDR3 sequence: CASSYRDNLFYEQYF. The CDR3 DNA follows: TGTGCCAGCAGTTACCGGGACAACCTTTTCTACGAGCAGTACTTC. The chain joins TRBV6-5 to TRBJ2-7, with D possibly TRBD1 on 6 matching bases. This CDR3 comprises 15 residues. Germline CDR1 reads MNHEY; CDR2 reads SVGAGI. The germline V and J ends were trimmed by 2 bases and 3 bases, with 14 bases remaining between them.

This clonotype was recorded a few times. This rearrangement joins TRBV7-9 to TRBJ1-1; D is unresolved. Deletions cut 7 bases from V and 8 bases from J, with 11 bases between. The CDR3 length is 11 residues. CDR1 is SEHNR and CDR2 is FQNEAQ in the germline V gene (reference sequence). CDR3 protein: CASNQLGEAFF. DNA of the CDR3: TGTGCCAGCAACCAGCTGGGGGAAGCTTTCTTT.

The chain carries TRBV2 and TRBJ1-5; unclear D gene. Trimming removed 6 bases at V and 6 bases at J, with 12 bases between. CDR1 is SNHLY and CDR2 is FYNNEI in the germline V gene. The CDR3 spans 13 residues. The CDR3 here is CASSFEGSQPQHF. Here the CDR3 DNA reads TGTGCCAGCAGCTTCGAAGGGAGTCAGCCCCAGCATTTT.

This clonotype showed up just a few times. The chain joins TRBV7-9 to TRBJ2-5; the D gene could be TRBD1 or TRBD2 (6 bases each). Trimming stripped 1 base from V and 2 bases from J, with 11 bases between. Germline V gives CDR1 SEHNR, CDR2 FQNEAQ (reference sequence). There are 15 residues in the CDR3. This CDR3 reads CASSLEGGPQETQYF. CDR3 in DNA: TGTGCCAGCAGCTTAGAGGGGGGCCCACAAGAGACCCAGTACTTC. Using reference TRBV7-9 and TRBJ2-5 for the parts outside the CDR3, the full variable domain is DTGVSQNPRHKITKRGQNVTFRCDPISEHNRLYWYRQTLGQGPEFLTYFQNEAQLEKSRLLSDRFSAERPKGSFSTLEIQRTEQGDSAMYLCASSLEGGPQETQYFGPGTRLLVL.

The CDR3 DNA reads as TGTGCCAGCAGCCCGGGGACTAGTATCTACGAGCAGTACTTC. Its protein is CASSPGTSIYEQYF. The chain recombines TRBV5-5 with TRBJ2-7, with TRBD2 identical over 8 bases. CDR3 length: 14 residues. Germline lookup yields CDR1 SGHKS and CDR2 YYEKEE (reference sequence). The J segment lost 3 bases and the V segment lost 4 bases, leaving 6 bases of the junction unmatched.

The V call is TRBV7-9, the J call TRBJ1-2; 10 nucleotides agree with TRBD1. From germline, CDR1 is SEHNR and CDR2 FQNEAQ (reference sequence). With V trimmed by 5 bases and J by 4 bases, 4 bases remained unmatched. This CDR3 is 14 amino acids long. The CDR3: CASSMGTGVYGYTF. The CDR3 DNA reads TGTGCCAGCAGCATGGGGACAGGGGTCTATGGCTACACCTTC.

Remarks on this clonotype: A much larger clone differs from this one at a single base, so this may be a read error. The chain combines TRBV29-1 with TRBJ2-1; 10 bases are a match to TRBD2. The CDR3 runs to 14 residues. Germline lookup yields CDR1 SQVTM and CDR2 ANQGSEA. In DNA, the CDR3 is TGCAGCGCCGCTAGCGGGAGCTCCTACAATGGGCAGTTCTTC. Translated: CSAASGSSYNGQFF.

The rearrangement uses TRBV4-1 and TRBJ1-5; no firm D call. The V and J ends lost 0 bases and 2 bases respectively, with 17 bases between them. The CDR3 contains 18 residues. Germline CDR1 reads MGHRA; CDR2 reads YSYEKL. The CDR3 DNA follows: TGCGCCAGCAGCCAAGATGCTTACAGTGGCTGGGGCAATCAGCCCCAGCATTTT. This gives the protein CASSQDAYSGWGNQPQHF.

The CDR3 region is CASSDEVGNEQFF. DNA for the CDR3: TGTGCCAGCAGTGACGAAGTAGGGAATGAGCAGTTCTTC. V is TRBV6-1 and J is TRBJ2-1; no reliable D call. The germline V gene encodes CDR1 MNHNS and CDR2 SASEGT. V lost 3 bases and J lost 7, with 10 bases in between. The CDR3 runs to 13 residues.

The V and J genes are TRBV7-9 and TRBJ1-2; D not resolved. The CDR3 consists of 12 residues. Germline values: CDR1 SEHNR, CDR2 FQNEAQ (reference sequence). V was shortened by 1 base and J by 10 bases, with 10 bases between the two germline ends. This chain's CDR3 is CASSLDRSPYTF. The DNA for the CDR3 is TGTGCCAGCAGCTTAGATCGGTCTCCCTACACCTTC.

As to this clonotype: The junction differs from germline at one of its ends, possibly a read error. The CDR3, as DNA: TGCAGTGCTAGGGGGACAGGGGGTAATTCACCCCCCCACTTT. This encodes CSARGTGGNSPPHF. The rearrangement links TRBV20-1 to TRBJ1-6; 11 bases are shared with TRBD1. This CDR3 is 14 amino acids long. The germline V gene has CDR1 DFQATT and CDR2 SNEGSKA (reference sequence).

The chain links TRBV20-1 to TRBJ2-1, with 9 bases identical to TRBD2. The CDR3 is 15 amino acids. Germline lookup yields CDR1 DFQATT and CDR2 SNEGSKA (reference sequence). V dropped 5 bases and J dropped 9; count of bases not matched to a gene: 14. DNA for the CDR3: TGCAGTGCTTCAACCGGGACTAGCATCTCCGGTGAGCAGTTCTTC. Amino acids: CSASTGTSISGEQFF.

Only a few counts were recorded for this clonotype. V gene TRBV6-1 combines with J gene TRBJ2-7; D gene unclear. With 5 bases removed from V and 3 bases from J, the gap between germline ends came to 17 bases. In germline, CDR1 is MNHNS, CDR2 SASEGT. This CDR3 has 15 amino acids. The CDR3, as DNA: TGTGCCAGCAGTCCCGACCCTGGGCGGAACTACGAGCAGTACTTC. Amino acid sequence: CASSPDPGRNYEQYF.

About this clonotype itself: A single base separates this from a much larger clone, so it may be a read error. This rearrangement joins TRBV27 to TRBJ2-3; TRBD2 aligns across 9 bases. This CDR3 spans 15 amino acids. The germline gives CDR1 MNHEY, CDR2 SMNVEV (reference sequence). The ends lost 3 bases at V and 6 bases at J; junction bases unmatched: 7. This CDR3 reads CASSFWLAGRDTQYF. CDR3 nucleotides: TGTGCCAGCAGTTTCTGGCTAGCGGGACGGGATACGCAGTATTTT.